The clone carrying this TCR beta chain was observed a few times. Its specificity is not known. The data stem from a study of T cells in Graves' hyperthyroidism and ophthalmopathy. Regarding the study as a whole: Ophthalmopathy prediction by the model preceded onset by a median approximately 5.9 months.

The CDR3 has 13 residues. V lost 4 bases to trimming and J lost 4 bases; unmatched junction nucleotides: 7. Germline CDR1 DFQATT, CDR2 SNEGSKA (reference sequence). Diagnoses rested on clinical symptoms, serum thyroxine and TRAb, thyroid ultrasound and orbital computed tomography. Using RNA transcripts as the source, TCR beta CDR3 regions were amplified. The HTBI primer set was used in a first-round RT-PCR of the TCR CDR3. TCRdb reanalysed the multiplex PCR reads using MiXCR and keeps one entry per CDR3 protein. Of under 550,000 distinct CDR3 sequences listed, 15% to 20% were seen once; the top ten hold about 50%.

This receptor was taken from a man aged 35 to 55 with Graves' ophthalmopathy. The gene calls are TRBV20-1 and TRBJ2-7, with 7 bases lining up with TRBD1. Input material: blood. The CDR3 nucleotides read TGCAGTGCTACGGCCTTCAGGGGGTACGAGCAGTACTTC. Protein product: CSATAFRGYEQYF.